This T cell receptor beta chain was documented in a study of cytomegalovirus exposure and HLA in healthy donors. With 4 bases clipped from V and 2 bases from J, the junction kept 2 bases outside the gene matches. This CDR3 region has 13 residues. Germline V gene sequence: CDR1 MNHNS, CDR2 SASEGT. The PCR was carried out with 60 Vbeta primers and 13 Jbeta primers. Some clones are missing from TCRdb's copy, which holds only in-frame ones; the method was immunoSEQ multiplex PCR. The sample yields 150,000 to 170,000 clones, roughly 77% seen once. The chain joins TRBV6-1 to TRBJ2-7, with 7 bases identical to TRBD1. The sequenced sample consisted of PBMCs. The receptor comes from a man aged 25 to 45 in good health and CMV-seropositive. CDR3 loop: CASSGQGTYEQYF. DNA of the CDR3: TGTGCCAGCAGTGGACAGGGCACCTACGAGCAGTACTTC.